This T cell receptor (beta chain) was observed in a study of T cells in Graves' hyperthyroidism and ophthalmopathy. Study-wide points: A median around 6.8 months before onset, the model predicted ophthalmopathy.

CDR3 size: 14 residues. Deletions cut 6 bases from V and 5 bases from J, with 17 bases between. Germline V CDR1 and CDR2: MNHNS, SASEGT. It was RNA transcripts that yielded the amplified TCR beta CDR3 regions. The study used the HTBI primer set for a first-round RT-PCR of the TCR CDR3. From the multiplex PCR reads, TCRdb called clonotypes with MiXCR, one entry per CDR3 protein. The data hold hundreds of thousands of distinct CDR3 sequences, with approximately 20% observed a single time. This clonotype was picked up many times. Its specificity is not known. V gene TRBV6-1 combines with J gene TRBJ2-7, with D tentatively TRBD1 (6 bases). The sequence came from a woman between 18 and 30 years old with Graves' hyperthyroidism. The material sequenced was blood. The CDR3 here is CASSRLQGDDEQYF. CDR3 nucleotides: TGTGCCAGCAGCAGACTACAGGGTGATGACGAGCAGTACTTC.